The entry that follows covers one TCR beta chain sequence. The target of this receptor is not known. No quality values exist for individual bases; no much larger clone is one base distant. CDR1 and CDR2, per the germline V gene (reference sequence), are DFQATT and SNEGSKA. Between the V and J ends, shortened by 1 base and 8 bases respectively, the junction contains 9 bases. From its cysteine to its phenylalanine, the CDR3 spans 11 amino acids. Of all the DNA, just the CDR3 is kept, 33 bases in frame from base 1. The meaning of the sample's time point label: about 28 days (+/-7) after the second vaccine dose. AZD1222 recipients with second doses at about 4 weeks or about 12 weeks were pooled, because spike-specific TCR depth and breadth did not differ between schedules. Vaccinee samples were obtained from the UK trials COV001 and COV002, which included a single-blind randomized controlled phase 2/3 trial of AZD1222 (ChAdOx1 nCoV-19) in healthy adults. For TCRbeta chain sequencing, PBMC samples from trial participants were taken at day 0 and at day 28 after the second dose.

This sample stems from a study of T cell responses to AZD1222 COVID-19 vaccine (dated by TCRdb to about 2021). General notes on the study: A total of 233 trial participants underwent TCR sequencing, of whom 200 to 220 had received two doses of AZD1222 and approximately 25 had received two doses of the MenACWY control vaccine. Trial participants were enrolled by age into 18-55, 56-69 and 70-plus year subgroups, with about 150, 28 and 57 TCR-sequenced participants respectively.

General findings and caveats noted by the study authors: No day 14 peak-response samples were available, so repertoires were characterized only after the peak T cell response. Epitopes outside the regions mutated in the B.1.351 and B.1.1.7 variants were reportedly recognized by nearly half of the unique spike-specific TCRs. A significant rise in spike-specific TCR breadth and depth was observed after two AZD1222 doses relative to day 0 and relative to MenACWY recipients. Most participants were white British and females outnumbered males, and the authors suggested that clonal diversity may have been underestimated. CD4 TCRs associated with the vaccine covered the entire spike protein, and the dominant responses were in regions 160-218 and 743-854. Conclusions about previously exposed vaccinees are limited because only five to seven AZD1222 recipients were SARS-CoV-2 seropositive at baseline. In the small 56-69-year group, the increase in depth fell short of significance, most likely because of low power.

The CDR3 regions of human TCRbeta chains were subjected to immunosequencing. The authors' pipeline ran thus. TCRs in the repertoires were matched against a reference library of SARS-CoV-2-specific TCRs that had been generated with the MIRA antigen-specificity platform. Breadth was defined as the fraction of unique TCRs that were SARS-CoV-2-associated, and depth was defined as the fraction of total T cells that were SARS-CoV-2-associated. Using the MIRA data, each spike-specific TCR was mapped to the spike region that the TCR reacts to and placed in a CD4 or CD8 class. Log10-transformed breadth and depth values were compared by one-way ANOVA with Sidak's multiple comparisons tests. Held by TCRdb, this immuneACCESS table contains in-frame sequences only and omits some clones. Under half of the omission traces to an unresolved V gene where checked; the cause of the rest is unknown. V and J calls and clone size are copied from that table; D and trimming were computed from the DNA. This sample comprises approximately 300,000 clones, roughly 93% of them detected only once. The ten largest clones take up roughly 0.6% of the sample.

This receptor was obtained from an adult who received the AZD1222 COVID-19 vaccine. Specimen: peripheral blood, collected 28 days after the second AZD1222 dose. Here the chain combines TRBV20-1 and TRBJ2-7, with no reliable assignment of the D segment. The CDR3 loop reads CSARALEKQYF. The nucleotides are TGCAGTGCTAGAGCCCTTGAGAAGCAGTACTTC.